This T cell receptor beta chain comes out of a study of T cell responses to AZD1222 COVID-19 vaccine. Assay: immunoSEQ multiplex PCR; the TCRdb copy retains only in-frame clones and omits some. Among roughly 270,000 clones listed, almost 95% were seen once. Trimming removed 4 bases at V and 0 bases at J, with 10 bases between. The CDR3 totals 15 residues. CDR1 SGHRS and CDR2 YFSETQ come from the germline V gene. The clonotype originates from an adult who received the AZD1222 COVID-19 vaccine. The V call is TRBV5-1, the J call TRBJ1-4; D gene uncertain. The sequences come from peripheral blood, collected 28 days after the second AZD1222 dose. CDR3 residues: CASSRTTATNEKLFF. CDR3 DNA: TGCGCCAGCAGCCGGACGACGGCAACTAATGAAAAACTGTTTTTT.